The source of this TCR beta chain is a study of T-cell memory formation after mild COVID-19. TCRdb used MiXCR to reprocess the 5' RACE reads, holding one entry per CDR3 protein. The sample yields about 240,000 distinct CDR3 sequences, around a tenth seen once. Only a few counts were recorded for this clonotype. V lost 7 bases and J lost 4, with 16 bases in between. Germline loops: CDR1 MDHEN, CDR2 SYDVKM. This CDR3 region has 14 residues. The sequence was collected from a man younger than 35 who had mild COVID-19 (a few samples of this study predate the infection). Cell type and time point are not known. The chain carries TRBV28 and TRBJ2-5; unclear D gene. Specimen: PBMCs or a T cell subset sorted from them (not recorded which). For the CDR3, the DNA is TGTGCCAGCAAGACCGGGCTCCACTTAGAGACCCAGTACTTC. This sequence encodes CASKTGLHLETQYF. Using reference TRBV28 and TRBJ2-5 for the parts outside the CDR3, the full variable domain is DVKVTQSSRYLVKRTGEKVFLECVQDMDHENMFWYRQDPGLGLRLIYFSYDVKMKEKGDIPEGYSVSREKKERFSLILESASTNQTSMYLCASKTGLHLETQYFGPGTRLLVL.